Following are 22 T cell receptor beta chains from one sample sequenced in a study of T cells in Graves' hyperthyroidism and ophthalmopathy. The investigators amplified TCR beta CDR3 regions from RNA transcripts. Initially, a first-round RT-PCR of the TCR CDR3 employed the HTBI primer set. TCRdb reprocessed the multiplex PCR reads via MiXCR and lists one record per CDR3 protein. This sample yields around 300,000 distinct CDR3 sequences, of which approximately 15% are seen a single time; roughly 24% belongs to the top ten. The sequencing input was blood. Every receptor here comes from a woman under 40 with Graves' hyperthyroidism.

This clonotype has at least ten counts. This sequence joins TRBV2 and TRBJ1-2, with 7 bases fitting TRBD1. The J segment lost 6 bases and the V segment lost 0 bases, leaving 7 bases of the junction unmatched. The germline V gene has CDR1 SNHLY and CDR2 FYNNEI. This CDR3 is built from 15 residues. The CDR3 loop is CASSEAGTDLNGYTF. The CDR3, as DNA: TGTGCCAGCAGTGAAGCGGGGACAGATCTTAATGGCTACACCTTC.

The J gene is TRBJ2-1, the V gene TRBV29-1, with D possibly being TRBD2 (5 bases). Germline V CDR1 and CDR2: SQVTM, ANQGSEA. This CDR3 contains 14 residues. The ends were cut back, 5 bases at V and 0 bases at J, with 11 bases in the middle. The CDR3 coding sequence is TGCAGCGTTTCAGCGGCCCGCTCCTACAATGAGCAGTTCTTC. Amino acids: CSVSAARSYNEQFF.

In this sample, this clonotype turned up a few times. The rearrangement joins TRBV6-1 to TRBJ2-6; D assignment may be TRBD1 or TRBD2 (6 bases each). Germline V lookup: CDR1 MNHNS, CDR2 SASEGT. The CDR3 is 16 amino acids. The germline V and J ends were trimmed by 11 bases and 2 bases, with 19 bases remaining between them. The CDR3 region is CAVGRGRNTGANVLTF. CDR3 coding DNA: TGTGCCGTTGGACGGGGGCGCAACACTGGGGCCAACGTCCTGACTTTC.

In this sample, this clonotype turned up many times. The chain couples TRBV28 to TRBJ2-7, with D unresolved. Germline CDR1 reads MDHEN; CDR2 reads SYDVKM. This CDR3 region has 14 residues. V was clipped by 3 bases and J by 2 bases, with 11 bases between them. The DNA of the CDR3 is TGTGCCAGCAGTTTTTCGCAGCCAACCTACGAGCAGTACTTC. This translates into CASSFSQPTYEQYF.

The chain uses TRBV9 and TRBJ1-6, with D unresolved. V was cut by 0 bases and J by 14 bases, with 18 bases left in between. Germline V CDR1 and CDR2: SGDLS, YYNGEE. This CDR3 has 15 residues. The CDR3 DNA follows: TGTGCCAGCAGCGTAGCGAGAGGGCCTTCTGACACCCTCCACTTT. Translation: CASSVARGPSDTLHF.

The rearrangement joins TRBV30 to TRBJ2-7; 7 nucleotides line up with TRBD1. Germline V gene data show CDR1 as GTSNPN and CDR2 as SVGIG (reference sequence). This CDR3 is 12 amino acids long. The V gene end was trimmed by 1 base and the J gene end by 6 bases; junction bases not matched to a gene: 3. CDR3 amino acids: CAWSGQGGEQYF. In DNA form, the CDR3 reads TGTGCCTGGAGTGGACAGGGTGGCGAGCAGTACTTC.

This chain uses TRBV7-2 with TRBJ2-4; D remains unclear. V lost 5 bases to trimming and J lost 0 bases, with 20 bases between them. Per the germline V gene, CDR1 is SGHTA and CDR2 is FQGNSA. This CDR3 region has 18 residues. As DNA, the CDR3 is TGTGCCAGCAGCCAGACCCCATCTCCTCTATTAGCCAAAAACATTCAGTACTTC. This encodes CASSQTPSPLLAKNIQYF.

The genes are TRBV2 and TRBJ2-1; 13 bases are shared with TRBD2. Germline CDR1 is SNHLY and CDR2 is FYNNEI. Trimming at V came to 3 bases and at J to 9 bases, leaving 5 bases not matched to a gene. The CDR3 loop spans 15 amino acids. CDR3 nucleotides: TGTGCCAGCAGTGATTGGACTAGCGGGAGACTTGAGCAGTTCTTC. Its protein product is CASSDWTSGRLEQFF.

This clonotype has a count of ten or more. This chain connects TRBV7-9 to TRBJ2-3, with a tentative D call TRBD2 (6 bases). The ends were cut back, 6 bases at V and 4 bases at J, with 14 bases in the middle. Germline CDR1 is SEHNR and CDR2 is FQNEAQ (reference sequence). This CDR3 region has 14 residues. CDR3 DNA sequence: TGTGCCAGCAGTTTATCGGGAGTGGCAGATACGCAGTATTTT. Protein product: CASSLSGVADTQYF. Looking up the rest from reference TRBV7-9 and TRBJ2-3 gives the full variable domain: DTGVSQNPRHKITKRGQNVTFRCDPISEHNRLYWYRQTLGQGPEFLTYFQNEAQLEKSRLLSDRFSAERPKGSFSTLEIQRTEQGDSAMYLCASSLSGVADTQYFGPGTRLTVL.

A few counts support this clonotype. The genes are TRBV14 and TRBJ1-1; D not certain. Trimming removed 2 bases from V and 2 bases from J, with 3 bases in between. The CDR3 has 12 residues. CDR1 and CDR2 (germline): SGHDN, FVKESK. Here the CDR3 DNA reads TGTGCCAGCAGCCAAATAAACACTGAAGCTTTCTTT. Translated: CASSQINTEAFF.

This clonotype was seen more than once but under ten times. This chain links TRBV7-9 with TRBJ2-7; D is undetermined. Trimming removed 5 bases at V and 3 bases at J, with 8 bases between. Germline V gene lookup returns CDR1 SEHNR and CDR2 FQNEAQ (reference sequence). CDR3 length: 12 residues. CDR3 DNA sequence: TGTGCCAGCAGCACGGCCGACTACGAGCAGTACTTC. It encodes CASSTADYEQYF.

The table lists this clonotype with many counts. An end of the junction differs from the germline gene, which may be a read error. The chain employs TRBV6-1 and TRBJ1-1; D unclear. Looked up from germline, CDR1 is MNHNS and CDR2 is SASEGT. The CDR3 spans 13 residues. The chain's CDR3 is CASTQALNAEAFF. The DNA for the CDR3 is TGTGCCAGCACCCAGGCTCTGAACGCTGAAGCTTTCTTT.

In its sample, this clonotype was seen many times. The chain recombines TRBV5-8 with TRBJ1-4; TRBD1 might be the D (5 bases). The CDR3 is 15 residues long. Germline CDR1 reads SGHTS; CDR2 reads YDEGEE. V lost 0 bases and J lost 4, with 10 bases in between. Here the CDR3 DNA reads TGTGCCAGCAGCTTGGGCAGGGCCTTTAATGAAAAACTGTTTTTT. Protein: CASSLGRAFNEKLFF. The whole variable domain, remainder taken from reference TRBV5-8 and TRBJ1-4, is EAGVTQSPTHLIKTRGQQATLRCSPISGHTSVYWYQQALGLGLQFLLWYDEGEERNRGNFPPRFSGRQFPNYSSELNVNALELEDSALYLCASSLGRAFNEKLFFGSGTQLSVL.

In this sample, this clonotype turned up many times. The chain combines TRBV27 with TRBJ1-4; no reliable D call. The CDR3 is 13 amino acids. Germline V gene data show CDR1 as MNHEY and CDR2 as SMNVEV (reference sequence). V was cut by 6 bases and J by 8 bases, with 13 bases left in between. The chain's CDR3 is CASRGLVEEKLFF. In nucleotides, the CDR3 is TGTGCCAGCAGAGGGTTAGTTGAGGAAAAACTGTTTTTT. Full variable domain (outside the CDR3, taken from reference TRBV27 and TRBJ1-4): EAQVTQNPRYLITVTGKKLTVTCSQNMNHEYMSWYRQDPGLGLRQIYYSMNVEVTDKGDVPEGYKVSRKEKRNFPLILESPSPNQTSLYFCASRGLVEEKLFFGSGTQLSVL.

A few counts support this clonotype. The genes are TRBV5-1 and TRBJ2-5, with TRBD2 identical over 7 bases. This CDR3 spans 18 amino acids. After removal of 4 bases from V and 5 bases from J, the junction contained 20 bases not matched to a gene. Germline loops: CDR1 SGHRS, CDR2 YFSETQ. CDR3 DNA sequence: TGCGCCAGCAGCGCGGATTTCAACCGACTAGCCCTACCCGAGACCCAGTACTTC. Residues: CASSADFNRLALPETQYF.

This clonotype was picked up a small number of times. V usage is TRBV6-5 and J usage is TRBJ2-2; D is unclear. Trimming stripped 0 bases from V and 1 base from J, with 6 bases between. The CDR3 sequence is 15 residues long. The germline CDR1 and CDR2 sequences are MNHEY and SVGAGI. The CDR3 loop is CASSYSNGNTGELFF. The DNA of the CDR3 is TGTGCCAGCAGTTACTCGAATGGGAACACCGGGGAGCTGTTTTTT.

At least ten counts were recorded for this clonotype. Relative to the germline gene, one junction end is altered; a read error may explain this. This chain joins TRBV11-3 and TRBJ2-7; possibly TRBD2 for D (5 bases). Germline assignment: CDR1 SGHNT and CDR2 YENEEA. CDR3 size: 19 residues. The chain's CDR3 is CASRLGGLGFSSPPYEQYF. The CDR3, as DNA: TGTGCCAGCAGATTAGGAGGTCTAGGTTTCTCATCACCCCCCTACGAGCAGTACTTC.

This clonotype showed up just a few times. This chain joins TRBV4-3 and TRBJ1-2, with 7 bases lining up with TRBD1. V lost 0 bases and J lost 8; bases outside the gene matches: 12. This CDR3 is 16 amino acids long. CDR1 is LGHNA and CDR2 is YSLEER in the germline V gene. CDR3 DNA sequence: TGCGCCAGCAGCCAAGATCATGGTAACAGGGGTAACGGCTACACCTTC. Encoded protein: CASSQDHGNRGNGYTF.

This clonotype was seen ten or more times. The J gene is TRBJ2-1, the V gene TRBV7-2, with D unresolved. CDR1 and CDR2 from the germline V gene are SGHTA and FQGNSA. The CDR3 sequence is 15 residues long. Trimming took off 4 bases at V and 3 bases at J, with 13 bases between the two ends. The CDR3 DNA sequence: TGTGCCAGCAGCTCCACCCGACCGGGCTACAATGAGCAGTTCTTC. This encodes CASSSTRPGYNEQFF.

This clonotype has a count of ten or more. This sequence joins TRBV6-6 and TRBJ2-7; D call uncertain. The V gene's germline CDR1 is MNHNY and CDR2 SVGAGI (reference sequence). The CDR3 totals 14 residues. V dropped 2 bases and J dropped 1 base, with 9 bases sitting between them. For the CDR3, the DNA is TGTGCCAGCAGTTACCGGACGGAGTCCTACGAGCAGTACTTC. Protein product: CASSYRTESYEQYF.

The chain is built from TRBV20-1 and TRBJ2-5; a weak D match, TRBD1 (5 bases). This CDR3 is 11 amino acids long. V was shortened by 4 bases and J by 2 bases, with 5 bases between the two germline ends. In germline, CDR1 is DFQATT, CDR2 SNEGSKA (reference sequence). The CDR3 DNA reads TGCAGTGCTAAGGGGCAAGAGACCCAGTACTTC. Residues: CSAKGQETQYF.

The chain is built from TRBV14 and TRBJ2-1; 10 bases are shared with TRBD2. The germline CDR1 and CDR2 sequences are SGHDN and FVKESK. The CDR3 contains 15 residues. Trimming took 5 bases from V and 3 from J; bases not matched to a gene: 4. CDR3 residues: CASSSIAGGYNEQFF. CDR3 DNA: TGTGCCAGCAGCTCGATAGCGGGGGGCTACAATGAGCAGTTCTTC.